This T cell receptor beta chain was documented in a study of shared clonotypes between healthy human individuals. Overall study context: Each donor's CD4 naive and CD4 memory cells filled three plates apiece, CD8 naive two, and CD8 memory one. The study's findings and limits: The sole specimen, blood, was sampled, and tissue repertoires likely differ. Rarefaction curves obtained for sorted subsets showed sequencing incomplete despite large depth.

Generated by immunoSEQ multiplex PCR, the TCRdb table keeps only in-frame clones and is missing some. The repertoire holds about 710,000 clones, with over 55% as singletons. Germline V CDR1 and CDR2: LNHDA, SQIVND (reference sequence). The CDR3 length is 15 residues. Trimming cost V 6 bases and J 7 bases; bases outside gene matches: 8. This clone was counted a few times. Its antigen remains unidentified. The sample taken for sequencing was memory CD4+ T cells sorted from blood. As for subset: CD45RA-negative fraction. This sequence was found in a woman in her twenties or thirties in good health. The rearrangement joins TRBV19 to TRBJ1-5, with 11 positions matching TRBD1. This CDR3 reads CASSGTGGLRQPQHF. DNA for the CDR3: TGTGCCAGTAGCGGGACAGGGGGACTTCGGCAGCCCCAGCATTTT.